This T cell receptor beta chain stems from a study of regulatory T cells in long-lasting Graves disease. Study summary: Under 3 months of antithyroid drugs had been taken by newly diagnosed Graves' patients.

This clonotype occurred many times. What it recognizes is unknown. Sample time point: newly diagnosed GD, antithyroid drugs for less than 3 months. Making the TCR library involved RNA that had been extracted from PBMCs. It was an endocrinology department in Xi'an, China, that provided the patients. The TCR beta library used iRepertoire HTBI primers with Arm-PCR amplification of CDR3. TCRdb reprocessed the multiplex PCR reads via MiXCR and lists one record per CDR3 protein. Here the sample spans approximately 300,000 distinct CDR3 sequences, about 18% being singletons. Trimming removed 5 bases from V and 0 bases from J, with 14 bases in between. The CDR3 totals 16 residues. The germline V gene encodes CDR1 MDHEN and CDR2 SYDVKM. Study-wide results and caveats: The persistent group shared around 3,000 public clonotypes, more than the 950 to 1,000 shared by new patients. The sample size was small, and this may have reduced accuracy.

The sequence derives from a female donor with Graves disease. The sequencing used peripheral blood mononuclear cells (PBMCs), collected at new diagnosis, from a patient treated with antithyroid drugs. The chain recombines TRBV28 with TRBJ1-3; D uncertain. CDR3 sequence: CASSQPRTGSGNTIYF. CDR3 sequence (DNA): TGTGCCAGCAGTCAACCCCGGACTGGCTCTGGAAACACCATATATTTT.